One and the same sample provided the 23 T cell receptor beta chains below, sequenced in a study of shared clonotypes between healthy human individuals. Assay used: immunoSEQ multiplex PCR; TCRdb lists only in-frame clones, some missing. The sample lists approximately 2,300,000 clones, under 95% seen once, with around 0.38% in the top ten. Sequenced material: naive CD4+ T cells from PBMCs. Noted subset: CD45RA+ positively selected. These receptors all come from a man between 18 and 29 years old in good health. Some clones in this sample may be carry-over from other donors' samples.

The chain employs TRBV27 and TRBJ2-7; a weak D match, TRBD1 (5 bases). This CDR3 is 14 amino acids long. Deletions cut 6 bases from V and 3 bases from J, with 15 bases between. CDR1 MNHEY and CDR2 SMNVEV come from the germline V gene (reference sequence). CDR3 DNA sequence: TGTGCCAGCAGCCGACAGACGAGAGACTACGAGCAGTACTTC. Protein: CASSRQTRDYEQYF.

The gene calls are TRBV30 and TRBJ1-3; D gene uncertain. In germline, CDR1 is GTSNPN, CDR2 SVGIG (reference sequence). Deletions cut 8 bases from V and 0 bases from J, with 11 bases between. CDR3 length: 13 residues. CDR3 DNA: TGTGCCGGACTGATCCGCTCTGGAAACACCATATATTTT. Protein product: CAGLIRSGNTIYF.

The chain joins TRBV28 to TRBJ2-1; TRBD2 agrees at 12 bases. The CDR3 consists of 17 residues. Germline loops: CDR1 MDHEN, CDR2 SYDVKM. V shed 6 bases, J shed 4 bases, and the junction held 10 bases outside the gene matches. The DNA of the CDR3 is TGTGCCAGCAGGGGCAGGACTAGCGGGGCGGTTTACAATGAGCAGTTCTTC. Amino acid sequence: CASRGRTSGAVYNEQFF.

The V call is TRBV5-6, the J call TRBJ2-2, with a weak D call TRBD1 (6 bases). Trimming left V 0 bases short and J 4 bases short, with 16 bases between. CDR1 is SGHDT, CDR2 YYEEEE, per germline. The CDR3 runs 17 residues. The CDR3 sequence is CASSLAQGREGTGELFF. CDR3 sequence (DNA): TGTGCCAGCAGCTTGGCCCAGGGGCGCGAGGGCACCGGGGAGCTGTTTTTT.

Comments on this clone: Other DNA sequences in this specimen translate into the identical CDR3. The chain combines TRBV5-1 with TRBJ2-3, with TRBD2 matching over 9 bases. The junction had 5 bases not matched to a gene; V was cut back by 0 bases and J by 3 bases. The germline V gene encodes CDR1 SGHRS and CDR2 YFSETQ. This CDR3 region has 16 residues. As DNA, the CDR3 is TGCGCCAGCAGCTTGGCCGGGGCGGGAGGGACAGATACGCAGTATTTT. Residues: CASSLAGAGGTDTQYF.

Remarks on this clone: Within the sample, other DNA sequences also encode this same CDR3. The chain couples TRBV28 to TRBJ2-7; D may be TRBD1 (5 bases). The ends were cut back, 6 bases at V and 0 bases at J, with 9 bases in the middle. Germline CDR1 is MDHEN and CDR2 is SYDVKM. This CDR3 has 13 amino acids. CDR3 in DNA: TGTGCCAGCAGCCAGGGCACCTCCTACGAGCAGTACTTC. Residues: CASSQGTSYEQYF.

The chain joins TRBV6-1 to TRBJ2-5, with 7 positions matching TRBD1. The CDR3 has 14 amino acids. With 6 bases clipped from V and 9 bases from J, the junction kept 13 bases outside the gene matches. The germline V gene encodes CDR1 MNHNS and CDR2 SASEGT. This CDR3 reads CASREDRSKTAQYF. DNA for the CDR3: TGTGCCAGCAGGGAGGACAGGTCGAAGACAGCCCAGTACTTC.

Here the CDR3 DNA reads TGTGCCAGCACCCTCCCCTCTAGGATCTACGAGCAGTACTTC. Amino acid sequence: CASTLPSRIYEQYF. V and J are TRBV21-1 and TRBJ2-7; TRBD2, the D gene given by the table, was not confirmed from the DNA. TRBV21-1 is flagged as a pseudogene. The length of the CDR3 is 14 residues.

V and J are TRBV28 and TRBJ2-7; D possibly uses TRBD1 or TRBD2 (5 bases each). This CDR3 has 13 residues. The germline V and J ends were trimmed by 8 bases and 2 bases, with 13 bases remaining between them. Germline V gives CDR1 MDHEN, CDR2 SYDVKM. CDR3 residues: CASYGAEPYEQYF. CDR3 DNA: TGTGCCAGCTACGGGGCAGAACCCTACGAGCAGTACTTC.

The chain uses TRBV4-2 and TRBJ2-1; TRBD2 matches at 8 bases. Germline V lookup: CDR1 LGHNA, CDR2 YNFKEQ. This CDR3 spans 15 amino acids. V shed 1 base, J shed 5 bases, and the junction held 4 bases outside the gene matches. In DNA form, the CDR3 reads TGTGCCAGCAGCCAAGCGGGGGGGCCCCACAATGAGCAGTTCTTC. It codes for CASSQAGGPHNEQFF.

The genes are TRBV28 and TRBJ2-3, with 10 bases fitting TRBD2. J gave up 3 bases and V 5 bases, and 8 bases lay outside the gene matches. Per germline, CDR1 MDHEN and CDR2 SYDVKM. CDR3 length: 16 residues. The CDR3 region has the DNA TGTGCCAGCAGTCCTAGCGGGAGAATTCGTACAGATACGCAGTATTTT. Protein product: CASSPSGRIRTDTQYF.

Points on this clone: The same CDR3 can be traced to other DNA sequences in this sample. V is TRBV7-9 and J is TRBJ2-5; D is uncertain. Looked up from germline, CDR1 is SEHNR and CDR2 is FQNEAQ (reference sequence). V gave up 1 base and J gave up 5 bases, with 5 bases separating them. The CDR3 runs to 12 residues. CDR3 protein: CASSLGAETQYF. The CDR3 DNA is TGTGCCAGCAGCTTAGGGGCGGAGACCCAGTACTTC.

The J gene is TRBJ2-4, the V gene TRBV5-1; D is ambiguous. V dropped 0 bases and J dropped 6 bases, with 4 bases sitting between them. Looked up from germline, CDR1 is SGHRS and CDR2 is YFSETQ. CDR3 length equals 12 residues. The CDR3 protein is CASSLVPNIQYF. The CDR3 coding sequence is TGCGCCAGCAGCTTGGTCCCAAACATTCAGTACTTC.

The rearrangement links TRBV27 to TRBJ2-7, with unresolved D. The CDR3 contains 15 residues. The germline V gene has CDR1 MNHEY and CDR2 SMNVEV (reference sequence). Trimming cost V 3 bases and J 0 bases, with 12 bases left between them. The CDR3 sequence: CASSLRRGNSYEQYF. The DNA for the CDR3 is TGTGCCAGCAGTTTGCGACGCGGAAACTCCTACGAGCAGTACTTC.

V and J are TRBV6-6 and TRBJ2-4, with 8 bases fitting TRBD1. This CDR3 is 15 amino acids long. CDR1 is MNHNY, CDR2 SVGAGI, per germline (reference sequence). The trim removed 6 bases at V and 1 base at J, leaving 5 bases unmatched. The CDR3 spells CASRNGQGAKNIQYF. CDR3 nucleotides: TGTGCCAGCAGGAATGGACAGGGTGCCAAAAACATTCAGTACTTC.

This CDR3 is CASSQGTRNLQETQYF. The CDR3 nucleotides are TGTGCCAGCAGCCAAGGGACACGGAACCTCCAAGAGACCCAGTACTTC. This rearrangement joins TRBV7-9 to TRBJ2-5; maybe TRBD1 (6 bases). Germline CDR1 and CDR2: SEHNR and FQNEAQ (reference sequence). The length of the CDR3 is 16 residues. V was clipped by 5 bases and J by 1 base, with 17 bases between them. Complete variable domain (other parts from reference TRBV7-9 and TRBJ2-5): DTGVSQNPRHKITKRGQNVTFRCDPISEHNRLYWYRQTLGQGPEFLTYFQNEAQLEKSRLLSDRFSAERPKGSFSTLEIQRTEQGDSAMYLCASSQGTRNLQETQYFGPGTRLLVL.

V is TRBV18 and J is TRBJ2-4; no clear D gene. The V gene lost 0 bases and the J gene lost 2 bases, with 8 bases spanning the gap. CDR3 length equals 15 residues. Germline assignment: CDR1 KGHSH and CDR2 LQKENI. CDR3 region: CASSPPIRTKNIQYF. The CDR3 DNA follows: TGTGCCAGCTCACCACCTATTCGGACCAAAAACATTCAGTACTTC.

The V call is TRBV5-1, the J call TRBJ2-3; no firm D call. The V gene's germline CDR1 is SGHRS and CDR2 YFSETQ. This CDR3 is built from 14 residues. Deletions cut 3 bases from V and 2 bases from J, with 10 bases between. CDR3 DNA sequence: TGCGCCAGCAGCTCGCCTAGTTTCACAGATACGCAGTATTTT. It translates to CASSSPSFTDTQYF.

This clone occurred a few times. The chain combines TRBV20-1 with TRBJ1-1; D unclear. This CDR3 is 11 amino acids long. In germline, CDR1 is DFQATT, CDR2 SNEGSKA (reference sequence). V lost 6 bases and J lost 7, with 12 bases in between. The CDR3 coding sequence is TGCAGTGCCCCGAACGGGGTTGAAGCTTTCTTT. It yields the protein CSAPNGVEAFF.

J is TRBJ2-7 and V is TRBV5-4; 11 bases match TRBD2. J gave up 1 base and V 3 bases, and 6 bases lay outside the gene matches. This CDR3 contains 16 residues. Germline V gene lookup returns CDR1 SGHNT and CDR2 YYREEE (reference sequence). CDR3 loop: CASSSRLAGLSYEQYF. CDR3 in DNA: TGTGCCAGCAGCTCCAGACTAGCGGGGCTTTCCTACGAGCAGTACTTC. Complete variable domain (other parts from reference TRBV5-4 and TRBJ2-7): ETGVTQSPTHLIKTRGQQVTLRCSSQSGHNTVSWYQQALGQGPQFIFQYYREEENGRGNFPPRFSGLQFPNYSSELNVNALELDDSALYLCASSSRLAGLSYEQYFGPGTRLTVT.

This clone was recorded once. V and J are TRBV7-2 and TRBJ2-3; the match to TRBD1 covers 8 bases. The germline gives CDR1 SGHTA, CDR2 FQGNSA. The CDR3 totals 16 residues. The J segment lost 5 bases and the V segment lost 7 bases, leaving 14 bases of the junction unmatched. CDR3 in amino acids: CASIPSPDRALDTQYF. The CDR3 DNA sequence: TGTGCCAGCATCCCGTCCCCGGACAGGGCGCTAGATACGCAGTATTTT.

This clone has just one count. The rearrangement uses TRBV28 and TRBJ1-1, with 7 bases that match TRBD1. V gave up 8 bases and J gave up 0 bases; unmatched junction bases: 3. The germline gives CDR1 MDHEN, CDR2 SYDVKM. This CDR3 has 13 residues. The chain's CDR3 is CASRGQLNTEAFF. The CDR3, as DNA: TGTGCCAGCCGGGGACAGTTGAACACTGAAGCTTTCTTT.

The V gene is TRBV5-1, the J gene TRBJ2-3; D call uncertain. Germline V lookup: CDR1 SGHRS, CDR2 YFSETQ. The CDR3 has 16 amino acids. Trimming took 0 bases from V and 2 from J, leaving 13 bases between them. Written as DNA, the CDR3 is TGCGCCAGCAGCTTGGCCAACGGGTACCTCACAGATACGCAGTATTTT. This sequence encodes CASSLANGYLTDTQYF. The full variable domain, its missing parts supplied by reference TRBV5-1 and TRBJ2-3, is KAGVTQTPRYLIKTRGQQVTLSCSPISGHRSVSWYQQTPGQGLQFLFEYFSETQRNKGNFPGRFSGRQFSNSRSEMNVSTLELGDSALYLCASSLANGYLTDTQYFGPGTRLTVL.